This T cell receptor (beta chain) originates from a study of metastatic and nonmetastatic thyroid tumors. About the research overall: Malignant and benign thyroid patients had repertoires compared in peripheral blood and tumor or nodule tissue. Findings of the study overall: In both blood and tumor samples, TCR beta diversity was reported significantly higher for malignant than benign nodules.

Per the original methods: In papillary thyroid cancer, a distant-metastasis classifier was built using CDR3 differences across clinicopathological groups. MiXCR re-clonotyped the PCR reads for TCRdb. These V and J calls originate from TCRdb's pipeline instead of the authors' own analysis. The table records 30,000 to 40,000 clones, roughly a fifth of them present only once. All patients reached thyroid surgery having received no treatment beforehand. This CDR3 has 15 residues. Germline V gene data show CDR1 as DFQATT and CDR2 as SNEGSKA (reference sequence). In the case of this clone: Its antigen is not identified. The junction departs from germline at one end; a sequencing error may be responsible. The same CDR3 arises from other DNA sequences in this sample as well.

The sequenced sample consisted of blood. The chain links TRBV20-1 to TRBJ2-3, with 8 bases that match TRBD1. The sequence was collected from a female donor with papillary thyroid cancer or a benign thyroid nodule (not recorded which). Some clones in this sample may be carry-over from other donors' samples. CDR3 DNA: TGTGGTGCTAGCCCCCGGGACAGGTTCCCAGATACGCAGTATTTT. Its protein is CGASPRDRFPDTQYF.